One and the same sample provided the 5 T cell receptor beta chains below, sequenced in a study of control samples from healthy donors and cancer patients. Sequencing used immunoSEQ multiplex PCR; TCRdb keeps in-frame clones, though not all of them. The sample holds about 68,000 clones, 75% to 85% seen once. The sample taken for sequencing was blood. These receptors came from a man aged 60 to 75 in good health.

This chain connects TRBV6-5 to TRBJ2-1; 8 bases agree with TRBD1. The CDR3 is 15 residues long. The ends lost 8 bases at V and 4 bases at J; junction bases unmatched: 10. Germline assignment: CDR1 MNHEY and CDR2 SVGAGI. CDR3 in amino acids: CASLTGQGSYNEQFF. The CDR3 DNA reads as TGTGCCAGCCTTACTGGACAGGGATCTTACAATGAGCAGTTCTTC.

In this sample, this clone turned up once. This rearrangement joins TRBV15 to TRBJ1-4; possible D gene TRBD1, 5 bases. The CDR3 sequence is 15 residues long. CDR1 LNHNV and CDR2 YYDKDF come from the germline V gene (reference sequence). Trimming left V 1 base short and J 13 bases short, with 19 bases between. The CDR3 DNA sequence: TGTGCCACCAGCAGAGGGATAGGCAGGGAGGGTGGACTGTTTTTT. It codes for CATSRGIGREGGLFF.

V and J are TRBV7-2 and TRBJ2-7, with D tentatively TRBD2 (6 bases). This CDR3 contains 15 residues. The V end was cut by 2 bases, the J end by 2 bases, with 13 bases between. Germline V gene sequence: CDR1 SGHTA, CDR2 FQGNSA. CDR3 sequence: CASSLIASVTYEQYF. For the CDR3, the DNA is TGTGCCAGCAGCTTAATTGCTAGCGTCACCTACGAGCAGTACTTC.

V is TRBV6-2 or TRBV6-3 and J is TRBJ2-1; no firm D call. Germline V lookup: CDR1 MNHEY, CDR2 SVGEGT. The CDR3 loop spans 12 amino acids. Trimming stripped 4 bases from V and 3 bases from J, with 4 bases between. The CDR3 DNA reads TGTGCCAGCAGTTTCGACTACAATGAGCAGTTCTTC. Amino acids: CASSFDYNEQFF.

The chain combines TRBV15 with TRBJ1-1, with D possibly matching TRBD1 (6 bases). Per germline, CDR1 LNHNV and CDR2 YYDKDF (reference sequence). The CDR3 runs 17 residues. V was cut by 0 bases and J by 4 bases, with 18 bases left in between. In nucleotides, the CDR3 is TGTGCCACCAGCAGAGATGGGCCTGGGGGCTTTGCCACTGAAGCTTTCTTT. Translated: CATSRDGPGGFATEAFF.